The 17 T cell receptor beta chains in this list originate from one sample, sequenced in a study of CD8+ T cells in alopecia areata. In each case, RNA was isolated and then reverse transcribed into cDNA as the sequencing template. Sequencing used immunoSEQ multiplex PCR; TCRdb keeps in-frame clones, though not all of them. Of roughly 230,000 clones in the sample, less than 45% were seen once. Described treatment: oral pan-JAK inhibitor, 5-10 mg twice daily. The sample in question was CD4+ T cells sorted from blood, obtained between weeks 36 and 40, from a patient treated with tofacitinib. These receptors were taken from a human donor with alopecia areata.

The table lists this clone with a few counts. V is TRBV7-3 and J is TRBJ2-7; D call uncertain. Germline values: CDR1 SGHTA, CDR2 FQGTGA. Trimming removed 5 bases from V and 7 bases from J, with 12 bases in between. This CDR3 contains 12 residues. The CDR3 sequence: CASSRPNWEQYF. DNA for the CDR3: TGTGCCAGCAGCCGACCCAACTGGGAGCAGTACTTC.

The CDR3 region is CSVDAGGVETQYF. In DNA, the CDR3 is TGCAGCGTTGATGCAGGGGGAGTGGAGACCCAGTACTTC. The chain links TRBV29-1 to TRBJ2-5, with TRBD1 matching 7 bases. V lost 3 bases, J lost 5 bases, and 6 bases stayed unmatched. The CDR3 covers 13 residues. CDR1 is SQVTM and CDR2 is ANQGSEA in the germline V gene.

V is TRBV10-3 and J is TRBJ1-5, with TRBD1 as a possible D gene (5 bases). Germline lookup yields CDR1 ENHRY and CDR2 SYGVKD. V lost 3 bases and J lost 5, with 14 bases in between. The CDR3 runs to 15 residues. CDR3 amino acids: CAISDGQGNHQPQHF. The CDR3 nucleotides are TGTGCCATCAGTGATGGCCAGGGAAACCATCAGCCCCAGCATTTT.

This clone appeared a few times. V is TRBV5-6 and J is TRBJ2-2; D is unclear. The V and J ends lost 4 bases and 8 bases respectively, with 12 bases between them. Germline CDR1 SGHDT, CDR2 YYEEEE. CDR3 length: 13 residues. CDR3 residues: CASSVLTEGELFF. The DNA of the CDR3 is TGTGCCAGCAGCGTACTAACGGAGGGGGAGCTGTTTTTT.

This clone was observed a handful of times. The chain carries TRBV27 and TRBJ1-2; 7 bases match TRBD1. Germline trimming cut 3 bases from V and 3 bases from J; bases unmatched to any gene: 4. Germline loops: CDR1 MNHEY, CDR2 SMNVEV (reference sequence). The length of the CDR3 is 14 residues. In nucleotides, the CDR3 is TGTGCCAGCAGTTTCCGGACAGGAGACTATGGCTACACCTTC. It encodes CASSFRTGDYGYTF.

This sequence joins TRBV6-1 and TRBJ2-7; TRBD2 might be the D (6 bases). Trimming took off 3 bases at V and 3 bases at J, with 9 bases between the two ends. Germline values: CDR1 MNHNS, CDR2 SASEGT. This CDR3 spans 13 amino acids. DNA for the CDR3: TGTGCCAGCAGTGAGGGACTCAACTACGAGCAGTACTTC. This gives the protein CASSEGLNYEQYF.

The CDR3 DNA reads as TGTGCCAGCAGTTTACCAACCCCAGTCGGGGCCAACGTCCTGACTTTC. It yields the protein CASSLPTPVGANVLTF. The chain is built from TRBV6-5 and TRBJ2-6; D is ambiguous. The length of the CDR3 is 16 residues. Germline values: CDR1 MNHEY, CDR2 SVGAGI. Deletions cut 4 bases from V and 4 bases from J, with 14 bases between.

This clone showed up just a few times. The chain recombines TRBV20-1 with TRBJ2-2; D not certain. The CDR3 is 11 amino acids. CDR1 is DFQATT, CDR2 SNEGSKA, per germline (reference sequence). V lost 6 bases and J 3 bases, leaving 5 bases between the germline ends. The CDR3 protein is CSAEYTGELFF. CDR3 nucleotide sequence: TGCAGTGCCGAGTACACCGGGGAGCTGTTTTTT.

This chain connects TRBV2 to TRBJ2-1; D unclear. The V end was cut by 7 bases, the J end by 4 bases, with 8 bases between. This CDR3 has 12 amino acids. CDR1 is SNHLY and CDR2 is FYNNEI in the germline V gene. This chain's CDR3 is CASNGVYNEQFF. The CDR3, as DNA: TGTGCCAGCAATGGGGTATACAATGAGCAGTTCTTC.

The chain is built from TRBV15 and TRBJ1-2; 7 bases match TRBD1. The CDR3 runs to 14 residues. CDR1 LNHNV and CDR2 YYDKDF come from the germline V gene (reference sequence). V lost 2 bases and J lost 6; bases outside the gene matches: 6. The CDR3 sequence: CATSRNDRADGYTF. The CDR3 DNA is TGTGCCACCAGCAGAAACGACAGGGCAGATGGCTACACCTTC.

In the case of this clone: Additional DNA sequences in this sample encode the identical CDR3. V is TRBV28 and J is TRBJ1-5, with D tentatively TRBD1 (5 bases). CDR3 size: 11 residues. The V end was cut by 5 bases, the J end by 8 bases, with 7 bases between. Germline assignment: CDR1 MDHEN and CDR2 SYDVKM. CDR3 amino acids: CASSLREPQHF. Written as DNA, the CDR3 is TGTGCCAGCAGTCTCAGGGAGCCCCAGCATTTT.

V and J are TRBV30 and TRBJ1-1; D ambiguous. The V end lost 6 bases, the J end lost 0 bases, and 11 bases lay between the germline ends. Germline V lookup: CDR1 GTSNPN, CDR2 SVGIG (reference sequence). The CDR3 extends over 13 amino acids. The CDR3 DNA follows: TGTGCCTGCCAGACGGGGATGAACACTGAAGCTTTCTTT. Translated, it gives CACQTGMNTEAFF.

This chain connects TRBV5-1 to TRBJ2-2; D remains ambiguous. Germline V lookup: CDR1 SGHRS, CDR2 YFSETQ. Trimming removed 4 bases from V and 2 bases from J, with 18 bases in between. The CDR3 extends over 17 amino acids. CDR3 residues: CASSATSGSFNTGELFF. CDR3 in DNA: TGCGCCAGCAGCGCAACCTCCGGATCCTTTAACACCGGGGAGCTGTTTTTT.

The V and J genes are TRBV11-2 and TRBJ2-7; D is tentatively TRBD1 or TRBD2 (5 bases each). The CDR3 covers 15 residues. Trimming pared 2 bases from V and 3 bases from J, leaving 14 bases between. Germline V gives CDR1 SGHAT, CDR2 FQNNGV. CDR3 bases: TGTGCCAGCAGCTTAAACCGGGACGGTCACTACGAGCAGTACTTC. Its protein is CASSLNRDGHYEQYF.

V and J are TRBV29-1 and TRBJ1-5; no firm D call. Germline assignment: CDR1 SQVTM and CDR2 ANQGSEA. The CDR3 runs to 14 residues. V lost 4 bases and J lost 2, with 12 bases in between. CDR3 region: CSVVVNYGNQPQHF. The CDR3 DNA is TGCAGCGTTGTAGTCAACTACGGCAATCAGCCCCAGCATTTT.

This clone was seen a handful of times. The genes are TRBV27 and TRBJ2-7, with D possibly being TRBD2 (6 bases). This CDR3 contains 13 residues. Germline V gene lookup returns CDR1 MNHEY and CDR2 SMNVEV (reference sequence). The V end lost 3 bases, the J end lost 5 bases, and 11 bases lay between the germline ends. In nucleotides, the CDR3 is TGTGCCAGCAGTTTTACGGGAGCGCACGAGCAGTACTTC. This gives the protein CASSFTGAHEQYF.

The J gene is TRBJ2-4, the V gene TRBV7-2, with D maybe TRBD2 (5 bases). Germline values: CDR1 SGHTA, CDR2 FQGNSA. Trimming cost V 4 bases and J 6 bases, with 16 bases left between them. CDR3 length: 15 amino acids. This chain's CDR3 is CASSSQLERANIQYF. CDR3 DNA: TGTGCCAGCAGCTCTCAACTAGAACGGGCAAACATTCAGTACTTC.